This is a list of T cell receptor beta chains from one sample in a study of technical replicates of blood from several donors. The protocol was immunoSEQ multiplex PCR, while the TCRdb copy is restricted to in-frame clones and leaves out a portion. This sample has about 74,000 clones; over 75% occur once, and the top ten carry around 4%. Source material: PBMCs. The receptors come from a human donor in good health. Some clones in this sample may be carry-over from other donors' samples. Both conserved end residues are part of each CDR3. D genes are given only for firm matches. Clone sizes are given selectively: once, few, many, or a class where the clone is expanded.

j_gene,d_gene,abundance,v_gene,CDR3nt,CDR3aa
TRBJ1-4,.,.,TRBV15,TGTGCCACCAGCAGAGATCTTGGCAGGGGAGATGAAAAACTGTTTTTT,CATSRDLGRGDEKLFF
TRBJ2-7,TRBD1,once,TRBV30,TGTGCCTGGGAAAGACAGGGGTATTCCTACGAGCAGTACTTC,CAWERQGYSYEQYF
TRBJ2-5,.,.,TRBV30,TGTGCCTGGACCCTCCAAGAGACCCAGTACTTC,CAWTLQETQYF
TRBJ2-1,TRBD2,many,TRBV2,TGTGCCACGGTTAAGACCGGGACTAGCGGGAGCCTAGGGCAGTTCTTC,CATVKTGTSGSLGQFF
TRBJ1-5,.,.,TRBV30,TGTGCCTGGAGTGAAACAGGGTATCAGCCCCAGCATTTT,CAWSETGYQPQHF
TRBJ2-7,TRBD2,.,TRBV6-5,TGTGCCAGCAGTCCCCGGGGGGGTCTCAGCGAGCAGTACTTC,CASSPRGGLSEQYF
TRBJ1-1,.,.,TRBV27,TGTGCCAGCCAAACAAAGAACACTGAAGCTTTCTTT,CASQTKNTEAFF
TRBJ1-5,.,.,TRBV28,TGTGCCAGCAGTCCCCCGGGAGCTCAGCCCCAGCATTTT,CASSPPGAQPQHF
TRBJ2-7,TRBD1,.,TRBV27,TGTGCCAGCAGACTACAGGGGGAATACGAGCAGTACTTC,CASRLQGEYEQYF
TRBJ1-1,.,.,TRBV27,TGTGCCAGCAGTTCCGGACACGAAGCTTTCTTT,CASSSGHEAFF
TRBJ2-5,TRBD1,.,TRBV2,TGTGCCAGCAGTGAAGGCCCCGGGACAGGGGTAGAGACCCAGTACTTC,CASSEGPGTGVETQYF
TRBJ2-2,.,few,TRBV6-4,TGTGCCAGCAGTGACTCGAGGTCAGACACCGGGGAGCTGTTTTTT,CASSDSRSDTGELFF
TRBJ2-1,.,.,TRBV28,TGTGCCAGCTTCCTTGAGGGGGACGGAGAAAACAATGAGCAGTTCTTC,CASFLEGDGENNEQFF
TRBJ2-3,.,.,TRBV5-1,TGCGCCAGCACCCCAAGGGAAAGGGGGGATACGCAGTATTTT,CASTPRERGDTQYF
TRBJ2-1,TRBD2,.,TRBV2,TGTGCCAGCAGGAAAACTAGCGGGGGGGCCTATGAGCAGTTCTTC,CASRKTSGGAYEQFF
TRBJ1-1,.,.,TRBV4-1,TGCGCCAGCAGCCAAATAAACAGGGTAGACACTGAAGCTTTCTTT,CASSQINRVDTEAFF
TRBJ2-3,TRBD1,.,TRBV15,TGTGCCACCAGCTGGCGGGACAGGATAGATACGCAGTATTTT,CATSWRDRIDTQYF
TRBJ1-3,TRBD1,.,TRBV5-6,TGTGCCAGCAGCTCTGGGACAGGTTCCTCTGGAAACACCATATATTTT,CASSSGTGSSGNTIYF
TRBJ2-2,TRBD1,.,TRBV6-6,TGTGCCAGCAGCCGGGGACAGTTGAACACCGGGGAGCTGTTTTTT,CASSRGQLNTGELFF
TRBJ2-5,.,.,TRBV11-2,TGTGCCAGCAGCTTAGATACAGGATCAGAGACCCAGTACTTC,CASSLDTGSETQYF
TRBJ1-1,.,many,TRBV29-1,TGCAGCAACACCCAGGGAAACACTGAAGCTTTCTTT,CSNTQGNTEAFF
TRBJ2-5,.,once,TRBV9,TGTGCCAGCAGCGTACAACCTAGTGTCCAAGAGACCCAGTACTTC,CASSVQPSVQETQYF
TRBJ2-2,TRBD2,.,TRBV15,TGTGCCACCAGGGGAGCGGGGGTGATCACCGGGGAGCTGTTTTTT,CATRGAGVITGELFF
TRBJ2-7,TRBD1,.,TRBV11-2,TGTGCCAGCAGGGCAGGACAGGGACGAGGGAGAGCCTACGAGCAGTACTTC,CASRAGQGRGRAYEQYF
TRBJ2-1,TRBD1,.,TRBV19,TGTGCCAGTAGTATAGACCGAGGGACAGGAGATTACAATGAGCAGTTCTTC,CASSIDRGTGDYNEQFF
TRBJ1-2,.,.,TRBV30,TGTGCCTGGAGTGTACGACGGGGGGGCTATGGCTACACCTTC,CAWSVRRGGYGYTF
TRBJ2-2,TRBD1,.,TRBV7-8,TGTGCCAGCAGCTCGGGACAGGGACTCACCGGGGAGCTGTTTTTT,CASSSGQGLTGELFF
TRBJ2-7,.,.,TRBV10-3,TGTGCCATCAGTGAGTCGGCGGAGTACGAGCAGTACTTC,CAISESAEYEQYF
TRBJ1-3,TRBD1,.,TRBV4-3,TGCGCCAGCAGCCAAGATCTTGGACAGGGGAGATACACCATATATTTT,CASSQDLGQGRYTIYF
TRBJ1-2,TRBD1,.,TRBV5-6,TGTGCCAGCAGCTCGGACAGGGTGATGTATGGCTATGGCTACACCTTC,CASSSDRVMYGYGYTF
TRBJ2-7,.,.,TRBV4-1,TGCGCCAGCAGCCAAGAGCGCAGGGAATCCTACGAGCAGTACTTC,CASSQERRESYEQYF
TRBJ2-5,.,.,TRBV7-2,TGTGCCACGGCGGGCGGGGTCCAAGAGACCCAGTACTTC,CATAGGVQETQYF
TRBJ2-3,TRBD2,.,TRBV7-2,TGTGCCAGCAGCTTATTAGCGGGGGGGGCTATATCAGATACGCAGTATTTT,CASSLLAGGAISDTQYF
TRBJ1-1,.,.,TRBV23-1,TGCGCCAGATCCCCGGGGGGTGACACTGAAGCTTTCTTT,CARSPGGDTEAFF
TRBJ2-7,.,.,TRBV5-1,TGCGCCAGCGCGCCGGGGAGAGGATCGAAGTTCGAGCAGTACTTC,CASAPGRGSKFEQYF
TRBJ1-5,.,.,TRBV7-2,TGTGCCAGCAGCTTAGTTTGGGGAGCTAGCAATCAGCCCCAGCATTTT,CASSLVWGASNQPQHF
TRBJ2-2,TRBD1,once,TRBV7-2,TGTGCCAGCAGCTTCCGGACAGGGGACACCGGGGAGCTGTTTTTT,CASSFRTGDTGELFF
TRBJ1-2,.,.,TRBV7-9,TGTGCCAGCAGCTTAGTGGACCCAGGGGCGTATGGCTACACCTTC,CASSLVDPGAYGYTF
TRBJ1-3,.,.,TRBV9,TGTGCCAGCAGCGATAAGGGAGCTGGAAACACCATATATTTT,CASSDKGAGNTIYF